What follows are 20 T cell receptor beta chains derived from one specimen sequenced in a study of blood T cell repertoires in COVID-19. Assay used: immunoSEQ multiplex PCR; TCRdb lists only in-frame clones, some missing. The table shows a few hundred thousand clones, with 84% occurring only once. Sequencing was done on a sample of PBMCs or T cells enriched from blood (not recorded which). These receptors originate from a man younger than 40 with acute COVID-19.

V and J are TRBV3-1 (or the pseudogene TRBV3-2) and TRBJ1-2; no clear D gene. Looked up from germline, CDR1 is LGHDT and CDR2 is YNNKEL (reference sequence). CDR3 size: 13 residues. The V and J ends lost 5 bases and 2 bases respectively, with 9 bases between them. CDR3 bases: TGTGCCAGCAGCAGAACAGAGAACTATGGCTACACCTTC. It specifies CASSRTENYGYTF.

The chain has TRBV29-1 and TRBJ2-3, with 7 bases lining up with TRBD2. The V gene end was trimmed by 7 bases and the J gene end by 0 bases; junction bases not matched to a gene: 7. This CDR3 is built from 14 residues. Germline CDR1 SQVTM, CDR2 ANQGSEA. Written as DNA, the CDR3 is TGCAGCGCCGAGGGAGGGGCTAGCACAGATACGCAGTATTTT. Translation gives CSAEGGASTDTQYF.

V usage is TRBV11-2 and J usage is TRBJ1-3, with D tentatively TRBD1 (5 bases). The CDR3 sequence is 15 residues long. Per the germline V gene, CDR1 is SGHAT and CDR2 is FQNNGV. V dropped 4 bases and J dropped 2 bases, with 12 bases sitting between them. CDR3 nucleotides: TGTGCCAGCAGCTCGACAGAGATTCCTGGAAACACCATATATTTT. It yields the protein CASSSTEIPGNTIYF.

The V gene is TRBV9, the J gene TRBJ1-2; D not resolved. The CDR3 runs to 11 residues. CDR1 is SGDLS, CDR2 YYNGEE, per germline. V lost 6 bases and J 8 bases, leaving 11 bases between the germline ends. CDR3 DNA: TGTGCCAGCAAAAGAGGCCCGGGCTACACCTTC. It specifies CASKRGPGYTF. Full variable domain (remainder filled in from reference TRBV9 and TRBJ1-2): DSGVTQTPKHLITATGQRVTLRCSPRSGDLSVYWYQQSLDQGLQFLIQYYNGEERAKGNILERFSAQQFPDLHSELNLSSLELGDSALYFCASKRGPGYTFGSGTRLTVV.

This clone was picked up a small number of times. CDR3 DNA: TGTGCCAGCAGCGGGAATTCGGCAAAACTGTTTTTT. Translation: CASSGNSAKLFF. The chain recombines TRBV12-3 or TRBV12-4 with TRBJ1-4, with D unresolved. Deletions cut 6 bases from V and 10 bases from J, with 12 bases between. There are 12 residues in the CDR3.

The CDR3: CASSYLDEQFF. CDR3 sequence (DNA): TGTGCCAGCAGTTACCTCGATGAGCAGTTCTTC. The V call is TRBV6-5, the J call TRBJ2-1; no definite D call. The germline gives CDR1 MNHEY, CDR2 SVGAGI. This CDR3 is built from 11 residues. Between the trimmed V and J ends, which lost 2 bases and 8 bases, there was a span of 4 bases.

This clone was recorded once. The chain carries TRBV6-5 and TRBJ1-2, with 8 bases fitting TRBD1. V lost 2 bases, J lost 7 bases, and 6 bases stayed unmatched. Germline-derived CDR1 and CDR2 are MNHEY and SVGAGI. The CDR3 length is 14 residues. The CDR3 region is CASSYGQGIVGYTF. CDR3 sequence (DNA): TGTGCCAGCAGTTACGGACAGGGCATAGTTGGCTACACCTTC.

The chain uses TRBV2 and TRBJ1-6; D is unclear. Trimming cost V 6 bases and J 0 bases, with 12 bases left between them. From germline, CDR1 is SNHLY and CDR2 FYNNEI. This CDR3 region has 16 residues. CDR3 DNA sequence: TGTGCCAGCAGGTTGGGCGGGGACTCCTATAATTCACCCCTCCACTTT. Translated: CASRLGGDSYNSPLHF.

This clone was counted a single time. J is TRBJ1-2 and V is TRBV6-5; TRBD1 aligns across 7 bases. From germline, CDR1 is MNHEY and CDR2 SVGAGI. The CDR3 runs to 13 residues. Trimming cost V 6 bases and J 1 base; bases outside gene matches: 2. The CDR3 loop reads CASSDRVNYGYTF. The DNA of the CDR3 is TGTGCCAGCAGCGACAGGGTTAACTATGGCTACACCTTC.

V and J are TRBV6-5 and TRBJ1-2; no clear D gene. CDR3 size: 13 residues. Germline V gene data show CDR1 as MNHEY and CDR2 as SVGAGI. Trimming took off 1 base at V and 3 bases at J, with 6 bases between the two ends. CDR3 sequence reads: CASSYLADYGYTF. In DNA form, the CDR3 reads TGTGCCAGCAGTTACTTGGCTGACTATGGCTACACCTTC.

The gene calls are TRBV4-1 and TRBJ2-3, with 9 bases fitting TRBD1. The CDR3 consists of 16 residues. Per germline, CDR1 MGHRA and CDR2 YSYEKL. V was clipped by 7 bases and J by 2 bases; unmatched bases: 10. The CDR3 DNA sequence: TGCGCCAGCACCCCAAGGTGGACAGGGGACACAGATACGCAGTATTTT. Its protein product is CASTPRWTGDTDTQYF.

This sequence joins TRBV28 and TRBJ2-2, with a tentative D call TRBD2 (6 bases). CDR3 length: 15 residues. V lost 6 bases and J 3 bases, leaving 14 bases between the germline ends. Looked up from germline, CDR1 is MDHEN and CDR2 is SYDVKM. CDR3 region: CASSPILADTGELFF. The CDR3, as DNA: TGTGCCAGCAGCCCGATACTAGCTGACACCGGGGAGCTGTTTTTT.

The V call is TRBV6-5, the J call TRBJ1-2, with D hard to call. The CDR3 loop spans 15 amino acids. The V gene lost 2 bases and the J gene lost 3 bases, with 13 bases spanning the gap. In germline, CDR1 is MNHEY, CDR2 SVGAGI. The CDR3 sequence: CASSYARAADYGYTF. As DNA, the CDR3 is TGTGCCAGCAGTTACGCTCGTGCGGCGGACTATGGCTACACCTTC.

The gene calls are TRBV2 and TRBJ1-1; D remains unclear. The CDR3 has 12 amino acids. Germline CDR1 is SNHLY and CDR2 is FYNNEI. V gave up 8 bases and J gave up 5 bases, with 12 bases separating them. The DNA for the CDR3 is TGTGCCAGCGACGCAGGCCGTACTGAAGCTTTCTTT. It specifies CASDAGRTEAFF.

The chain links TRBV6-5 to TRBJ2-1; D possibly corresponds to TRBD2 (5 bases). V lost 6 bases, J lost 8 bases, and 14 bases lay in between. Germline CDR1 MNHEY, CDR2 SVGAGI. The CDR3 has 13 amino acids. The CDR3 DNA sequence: TGTGCCAGCAGCATAGACGGAGGCTATGAGCAGTTCTTC. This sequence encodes CASSIDGGYEQFF.

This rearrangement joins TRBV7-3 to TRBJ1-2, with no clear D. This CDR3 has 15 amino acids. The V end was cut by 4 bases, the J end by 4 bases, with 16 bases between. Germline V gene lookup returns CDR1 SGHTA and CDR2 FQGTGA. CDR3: CASSSGSGTVYGYTF. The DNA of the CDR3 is TGTGCCAGCAGCTCGGGGTCGGGAACAGTCTATGGCTACACCTTC. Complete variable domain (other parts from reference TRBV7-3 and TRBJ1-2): GAGVSQTPSNKVTEKGKYVELRCDPISGHTALYWYRQSLGQGPEFLIYFQGTGAADDSGLPNDRFFAVRPEGSVSTLKIQRTERGDSAVYLCASSSGSGTVYGYTFGSGTRLTVV.

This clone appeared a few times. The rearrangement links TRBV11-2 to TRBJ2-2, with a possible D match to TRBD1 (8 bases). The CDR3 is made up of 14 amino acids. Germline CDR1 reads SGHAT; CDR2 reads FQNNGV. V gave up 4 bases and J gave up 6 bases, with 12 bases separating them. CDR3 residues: CASSYRGGPGELFF. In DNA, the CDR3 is TGTGCCAGCAGCTACAGGGGGGGCCCCGGGGAGCTGTTTTTT.

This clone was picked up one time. This chain's CDR3 is CASSFIRQPEAFF. CDR3 nucleotide sequence: TGTGCCAGCAGTTTTATTCGACAGCCTGAAGCTTTCTTT. V usage is TRBV28 and J usage is TRBJ1-1, with a possible D match to TRBD1 (5 bases). CDR3 length equals 13 residues. V lost 3 bases, J lost 6 bases, and 11 bases lay in between. Germline CDR1 MDHEN, CDR2 SYDVKM.

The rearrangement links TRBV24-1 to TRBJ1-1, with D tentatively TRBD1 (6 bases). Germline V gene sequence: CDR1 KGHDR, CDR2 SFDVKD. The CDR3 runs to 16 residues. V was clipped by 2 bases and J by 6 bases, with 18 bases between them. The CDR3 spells CATSDSGVNIIAEAFF. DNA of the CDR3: TGTGCCACCAGTGATTCAGGGGTCAATATTATCGCTGAAGCTTTCTTT.

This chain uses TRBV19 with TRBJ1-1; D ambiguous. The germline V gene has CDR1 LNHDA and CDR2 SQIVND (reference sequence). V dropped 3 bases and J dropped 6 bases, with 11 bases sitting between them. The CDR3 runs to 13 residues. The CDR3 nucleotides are TGTGCCAGTAGTATGAGGTCTGGAGCTGAAGCTTTCTTT. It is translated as CASSMRSGAEAFF.